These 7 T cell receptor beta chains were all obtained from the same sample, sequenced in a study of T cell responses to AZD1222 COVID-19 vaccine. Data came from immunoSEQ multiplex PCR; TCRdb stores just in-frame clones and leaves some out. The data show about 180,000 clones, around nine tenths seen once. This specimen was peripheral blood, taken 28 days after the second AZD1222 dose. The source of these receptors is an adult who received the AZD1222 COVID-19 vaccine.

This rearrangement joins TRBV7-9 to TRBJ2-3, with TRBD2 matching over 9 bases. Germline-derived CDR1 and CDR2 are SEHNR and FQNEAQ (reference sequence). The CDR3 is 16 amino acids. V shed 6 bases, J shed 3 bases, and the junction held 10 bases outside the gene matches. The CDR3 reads CASSQNSGGSTDTQYF. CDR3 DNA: TGTGCCAGCAGTCAAAATAGCGGGGGATCGACAGATACGCAGTATTTT.

The CDR3: CASSNRDSLNTEAFF. The CDR3 coding sequence is TGTGCCAGCAGCAATCGGGACAGCCTAAACACTGAAGCTTTCTTT. The chain carries TRBV7-2 and TRBJ1-1; 7 bases match TRBD1. The length of the CDR3 is 15 residues. J lost 2 bases, V lost 5 bases, and 8 bases had no gene match. Germline CDR1 is SGHTA and CDR2 is FQGNSA.

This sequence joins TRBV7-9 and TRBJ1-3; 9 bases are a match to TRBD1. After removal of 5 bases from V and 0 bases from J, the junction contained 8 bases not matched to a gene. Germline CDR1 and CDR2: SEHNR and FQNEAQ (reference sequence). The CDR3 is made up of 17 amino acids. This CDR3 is CASSPWTGAFSGNTIYF. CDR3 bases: TGTGCCAGCAGCCCATGGACAGGGGCCTTCTCTGGAAACACCATATATTTT.

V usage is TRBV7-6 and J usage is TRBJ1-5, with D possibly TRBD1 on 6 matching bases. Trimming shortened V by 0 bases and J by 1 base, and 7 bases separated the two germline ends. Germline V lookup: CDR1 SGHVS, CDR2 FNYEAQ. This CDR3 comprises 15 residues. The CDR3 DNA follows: TGTGCCAGCAGCTTAGCCACAGGGAGCAATCAGCCCCAGCATTTT. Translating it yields CASSLATGSNQPQHF.

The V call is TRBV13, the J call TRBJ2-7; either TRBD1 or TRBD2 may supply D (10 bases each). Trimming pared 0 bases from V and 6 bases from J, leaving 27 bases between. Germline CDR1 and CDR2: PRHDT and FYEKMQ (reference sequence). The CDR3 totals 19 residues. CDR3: CASSLGLRTGGLAGGEQYF. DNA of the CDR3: TGTGCCAGCAGCTTAGGTCTTAGGACAGGGGGATTAGCGGGAGGCGAGCAGTACTTC. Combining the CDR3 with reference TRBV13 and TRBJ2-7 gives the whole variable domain AAGVIQSPRHLIKEKRETATLKCYPIPRHDTVYWYQQGPGQDPQFLISFYEKMQSDKGSIPDRFSAQQFSDYHSELNMSSLELGDSALYFCASSLGLRTGGLAGGEQYFGPGTRLTVT.

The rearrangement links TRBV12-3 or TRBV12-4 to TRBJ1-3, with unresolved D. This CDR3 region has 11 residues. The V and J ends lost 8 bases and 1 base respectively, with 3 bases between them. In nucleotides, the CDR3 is TGTGCCAGCGGATCTGGAAACACCATATATTTT. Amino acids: CASGSGNTIYF.

CDR3 loop: CAWSPPGKKGTEAFF. The DNA of the CDR3 is TGTGCCTGGAGCCCGCCCGGGAAAAAGGGCACTGAAGCTTTCTTT. J is TRBJ1-1 and V is TRBV30; D call uncertain. Trimming took 3 bases from V and 4 from J, leaving 18 bases between them. Germline V gene data show CDR1 as GTSNPN and CDR2 as SVGIG (reference sequence). The CDR3 is 15 amino acids.